This entry concerns a single TCR beta chain. This clonotype has a count of ten or more. Its antigen specificity is not known. Per-base qualities were not stored, and no clone one base away is much larger. The CDR3 starts with the cysteine, ends with the phenylalanine, and has 15 residues. The retained sequence is limited to the CDR3, 45 bases, with the frame set at the first base. V is clipped by 6 bases and J by 0 bases, and the sequence between their germline boundaries is 14 bases long. The library came from PCR. These reads were obtained on an Illumina HiSeq 2500. TCR libraries were prepared with molecular barcoding, using unique molecular identifiers to normalize TCRbeta repertoire quantification. TCRdb reworked the public reads: Q25 trimming with fastp, MiXCR clone assembly, productive beta chains retained. A single entry per CDR3 protein holds the most common genes and DNA from its merged rows. The sample contains 100,000 or so distinct CDR3 sequences, about 12% of them found a single time. 11% to 15% of the sample is in the top ten clones.

This sample stems from a study of T-cell reconstitution after alpha-beta-depleted transplantation in children (dated by TCRdb to 2016 to 2017). Looking at the study overall: Using TCR repertoire profiling, the study followed T-cell immune reconstitution in a quantitative way in children after TCRalphabeta/CD19-depleted allogeneic hematopoietic cell transplantation.

The origin of this receptor is a human donor who donated a stem cell graft to a child with inherited bone marrow failure. The specimen comprised PBMCs from the stem cell graft donor, sampled from the stem cell graft. The chain uses TRBV12-3 or TRBV12-4 and TRBJ1-1; no confident D gene assignment can be made. CDR3 protein: CASRPRGGMNTEAFF. In nucleotide form, the sequence is TGTGCCAGCAGACCCCGAGGAGGTATGAACACTGAAGCTTTCTTT.